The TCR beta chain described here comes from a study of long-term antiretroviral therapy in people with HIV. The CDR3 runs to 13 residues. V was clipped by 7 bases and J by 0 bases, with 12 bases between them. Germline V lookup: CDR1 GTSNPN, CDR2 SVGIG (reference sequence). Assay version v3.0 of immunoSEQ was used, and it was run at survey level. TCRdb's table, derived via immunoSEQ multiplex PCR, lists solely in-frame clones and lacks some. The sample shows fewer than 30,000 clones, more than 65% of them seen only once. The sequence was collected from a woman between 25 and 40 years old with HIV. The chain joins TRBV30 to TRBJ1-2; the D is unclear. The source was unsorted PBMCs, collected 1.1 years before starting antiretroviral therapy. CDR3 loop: CAFDISANYGYTF. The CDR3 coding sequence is TGTGCCTTTGACATATCAGCTAACTATGGCTACACCTTC.